This T cell receptor (beta chain) was identified during a study of cytomegalovirus exposure and HLA in healthy donors. Regarding the study as a whole: Presence/absence analyses treated sequencing depth as roughly uniform across donors. A later analysis found that most CMV-associated TCR beta chains appeared HLA-restricted. The authors considered a cluster of highly shared sequence variants likely to be a sequencing artifact. In a later analysis, a genetic analysis reported fewer productive-TCR N-insertions in an Asian-associated ancestry cluster than the cohort average.

Worth noting for this clone: The antigen is not known.

CDR1 SQVTM and CDR2 ANQGSEA come from the germline V gene. This CDR3 contains 13 residues. J was trimmed by 2 bases and V by 7 bases; bases with no gene match: 5. PCR used 60 Vbeta primers and 13 Jbeta primers. This table comes from immunoSEQ multiplex PCR, and its TCRdb copy is limited to in-frame clones, with some not included. The sample records 50,000 to 60,000 clones, about 84% being singletons. The sample was PBMCs. The source of this sequence is a female donor in good health and CMV-seronegative. V usage is TRBV29-1 and J usage is TRBJ2-4; 7 bases align to TRBD2. The CDR3 here is CSGWEGTKNIQYF. The CDR3 nucleotides read TGCAGCGGTTGGGAGGGAACCAAAAACATTCAGTACTTC. The full variable domain, with the rest looked up from reference TRBV29-1 and TRBJ2-4, is SAVISQKPSRDICQRGTSLTIQCQVDSQVTMMFWYRQQPGQSLTLIATANQGSEATYESGFVIDKFPISRPNLTFSTLTVSNMSPEDSSIYLCSGWEGTKNIQYFGAGTRLSVL.